The subject of this entry is one T cell receptor beta chain. The antigen remains undetermined. These data belong to a study of T cell repertoires in cytomegalovirus infection. General study findings and limits: Summed frequency of shared TCR beta families picked out CMV carriers who also had the relevant HLA. In two of eight donors, the top clonotype was HLA-C-restricted CMV-specific.

V was clipped by 6 bases and J by 6 bases; unmatched bases: 8. The germline V gene encodes CDR1 ENHRY and CDR2 SYGVKD. The CDR3 sequence is 14 residues long. TCRdb reprocessed the reads via MiXCR and lists one record per CDR3 protein. The table shows just under 300,000 distinct CDR3 sequences, with roughly a tenth occurring only once. The chain couples TRBV10-3 to TRBJ1-1; 9 nucleotides match TRBD1. The source of this sequence is a human donor in good health (CMV status not recorded). Some clones in this sample may be carry-over from other donors' samples. Specimen: PBMCs. The CDR3 bases are TGTGCCATCAGATCCGGGACAGGGAGATCTGAAGCTTTCTTT. Its translation is CAIRSGTGRSEAFF.